This entry lists 16 T cell receptor beta chains sequenced from one sample in a study of T cells in pancreatic ductal adenocarcinoma. The protocol was immunoSEQ multiplex PCR, while the TCRdb copy is restricted to in-frame clones and leaves out a portion. The table includes 100,000 or so clones, 90% to 95% detected once. Selected pancreatic ductal adenocarcinoma patients had undergone surgery without neoadjuvant therapy. Sequencing input: PBMCs. These receptors came from a human donor with pancreatic ductal adenocarcinoma.

The genes are TRBV2 and TRBJ1-5; D is unresolved. This CDR3 is 14 amino acids long. Germline assignment: CDR1 SNHLY and CDR2 FYNNEI. V was clipped by 5 bases and J by 6 bases, with 14 bases between them. This CDR3 is CASSPSVQAQPQHF. The CDR3 DNA reads as TGTGCCAGCAGTCCCTCGGTCCAGGCTCAGCCCCAGCATTTT.

This chain joins TRBV7-3 and TRBJ2-1; TRBD2 matches 11 bases. Looked up from germline, CDR1 is SGHTA and CDR2 is FQGTGA. CDR3 size: 17 residues. V lost 1 base, J lost 4 bases, and 6 bases stayed unmatched. The CDR3 DNA follows: TGTGCCAGCAGCTTAAACGCCGGGACTAGCGGATACAATGAGCAGTTCTTC. This encodes CASSLNAGTSGYNEQFF.

V and J are TRBV5-4 and TRBJ2-3; TRBD1 agrees at 7 bases. This CDR3 has 17 amino acids. Trimming cost V 1 base and J 2 bases; bases outside gene matches: 10. The germline CDR1 and CDR2 sequences are SGHNT and YYREEE (reference sequence). The CDR3 is CASSLPRDSLPTDTQYF. The CDR3 DNA follows: TGTGCCAGCAGCTTGCCCCGGGACAGTCTTCCCACAGATACGCAGTATTTT.

CDR3 in DNA: TGTGCCAGCGGAAGAGCGGGAACGAACAATGAGCAGTTCTTC. Translated: CASGRAGTNNEQFF. This chain joins TRBV28 and TRBJ2-1; TRBD2 aligns across 7 bases. CDR3 length equals 14 residues. The V gene's germline CDR1 is MDHEN and CDR2 SYDVKM. V gave up 8 bases and J gave up 5 bases; unmatched junction bases: 9. The full variable domain, rest sourced from reference TRBV28 and TRBJ2-1, is DVKVTQSSRYLVKRTGEKVFLECVQDMDHENMFWYRQDPGLGLRLIYFSYDVKMKEKGDIPEGYSVSREKKERFSLILESASTNQTSMYLCASGRAGTNNEQFFGPGTRLTVL.

The chain combines TRBV28 with TRBJ1-2, with 7 bases fitting TRBD1. Germline values: CDR1 MDHEN, CDR2 SYDVKM. There are 14 residues in the CDR3. V was clipped by 4 bases and J by 6 bases; unmatched bases: 8. The CDR3 loop reads CASSSTGTADGYTF. Written as DNA, the CDR3 is TGTGCCAGCAGTTCCACCGGGACAGCGGATGGCTACACCTTC.

The table lists this clone with a count of one. The CDR3 nucleotides read TGTGCCACATCTAGCTTGGGCGGGGAGCTGTTTTTT. Protein sequence: CATSSLGGELFF. The rearrangement joins TRBV6-5 to TRBJ2-2; D is possibly TRBD2 (5 bases). The CDR3 loop spans 12 amino acids. Deletions cut 10 bases from V and 7 bases from J, with 13 bases between. Germline V gives CDR1 MNHEY, CDR2 SVGAGI.

V and J are TRBV6-5 and TRBJ2-3; D is possibly TRBD2 (6 bases). Trimming removed 0 bases at V and 4 bases at J, with 11 bases between. This CDR3 is 15 amino acids long. The germline CDR1 and CDR2 sequences are MNHEY and SVGAGI. CDR3 protein: CASSYSRERADTQYF. In DNA form, the CDR3 reads TGTGCCAGCAGTTACTCACGGGAGAGGGCAGATACGCAGTATTTT.

J is TRBJ2-1 and V is TRBV7-2; 10 bases map to TRBD1. Germline values: CDR1 SGHTA, CDR2 FQGNSA. This CDR3 region has 14 residues. V lost 6 bases and J lost 6; bases outside the gene matches: 5. The CDR3 sequence is CASSPGQGSNEQFF. The CDR3 coding sequence is TGTGCCAGCAGTCCGGGACAGGGGTCCAATGAGCAGTTCTTC. The full variable domain, with the rest looked up from reference TRBV7-2 and TRBJ2-1, is GAGVSQSPSNKVTEKGKDVELRCDPISGHTALYWYRQSLGQGLEFLIYFQGNSAPDKSGLPSDRFSAERTGGSVSTLTIQRTQQEDSAVYLCASSPGQGSNEQFFGPGTRLTVL.

This rearrangement joins TRBV28 to TRBJ2-7; 7 bases match TRBD2. The CDR3 consists of 14 residues. V lost 8 bases, J lost 6 bases, and 13 bases stayed unmatched. Germline loops: CDR1 MDHEN, CDR2 SYDVKM. CDR3 loop: CASLSGTREVEQYF. The CDR3 coding sequence is TGTGCCAGCCTGTCCGGGACCCGGGAGGTCGAGCAGTACTTC.

The V gene is TRBV5-1, the J gene TRBJ1-4; D gene unclear. Germline V gives CDR1 SGHRS, CDR2 YFSETQ. Between the trimmed V and J ends, which lost 3 bases and 8 bases, there was a span of 5 bases. The CDR3 has 11 amino acids. CDR3 residues: CASSSGEKLFF. CDR3 in DNA: TGCGCCAGCAGCTCCGGGGAAAAACTGTTTTTT.

This sequence joins TRBV28 and TRBJ2-5, with 9 bases matching TRBD1. The germline V gene encodes CDR1 MDHEN and CDR2 SYDVKM. The junction had 8 bases not matched to a gene; V was cut back by 5 bases and J by 4 bases. The CDR3 extends over 15 amino acids. CDR3 protein: CASSEQGAGRETQYF. In DNA, the CDR3 is TGTGCCAGCAGTGAACAGGGGGCTGGGCGAGAGACCCAGTACTTC.

The V gene is TRBV28, the J gene TRBJ1-1, with no clear D. Looked up from germline, CDR1 is MDHEN and CDR2 is SYDVKM. The CDR3 length is 13 residues. Trimming pared 10 bases from V and 0 bases from J, leaving 12 bases between. CDR3 nucleotide sequence: TGTGCCACCCTAAAATATCTGAACACTGAAGCTTTCTTT. As protein: CATLKYLNTEAFF.

This sequence joins TRBV10-2 and TRBJ2-7; 7 positions agree with TRBD1. Germline V gene data show CDR1 as WSHSY and CDR2 as SAAADI. The CDR3 totals 13 residues. With 2 bases clipped from V and 6 bases from J, the junction kept 4 bases outside the gene matches. The chain's CDR3 is CASSEDEGAEQYF. The CDR3 DNA reads as TGCGCCAGCAGTGAGGACGAGGGGGCCGAGCAGTACTTC.

This clone occurred once. V usage is TRBV15 and J usage is TRBJ2-1; D unclear. V was cut by 1 base and J by 5 bases, with 3 bases left in between. The germline CDR1 and CDR2 sequences are LNHNV and YYDKDF (reference sequence). The CDR3 length is 12 residues. The CDR3 region is CATSRADNEQFF. The CDR3 bases are TGTGCCACCAGCAGAGCGGACAATGAGCAGTTCTTC.

In this sample, this clone turned up once. V and J are TRBV5-4 and TRBJ1-5, with a tentative D call TRBD1 (5 bases). Trimming took off 4 bases at V and 5 bases at J, with 13 bases between the two ends. This CDR3 region has 14 residues. Germline values: CDR1 SGHNT, CDR2 YYREEE (reference sequence). The CDR3 DNA is TGTGCCAGCAGCATTCAGGGCCCGGATCAGCCCCAGCATTTT. Protein product: CASSIQGPDQPQHF.

The chain recombines TRBV2 with TRBJ2-1, with D maybe TRBD1 (7 bases). From germline, CDR1 is SNHLY and CDR2 FYNNEI. The V end lost 6 bases, the J end lost 9 bases, and 12 bases lay between the germline ends. The CDR3 is 12 amino acids. CDR3 in amino acids: CASRLQGGEQFF. For the CDR3, the DNA is TGTGCCAGCAGGCTCCAGGGGGGTGAGCAGTTCTTC.